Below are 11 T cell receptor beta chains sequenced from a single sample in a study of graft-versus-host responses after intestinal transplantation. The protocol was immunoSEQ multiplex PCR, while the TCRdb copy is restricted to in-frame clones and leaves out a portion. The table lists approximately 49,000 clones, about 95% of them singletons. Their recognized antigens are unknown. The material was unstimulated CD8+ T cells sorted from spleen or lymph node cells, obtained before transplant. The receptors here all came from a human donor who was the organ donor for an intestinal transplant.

Here the CDR3 reads CASSSLAGALSDTQYF. The DNA of the CDR3 is TGTGCCAGCAGCTCATTAGCGGGGGCGTTGTCAGATACGCAGTATTTT. The chain combines TRBV7-3 with TRBJ2-3; 9 positions match TRBD2. The junction had 9 bases not matched to a gene; V was cut back by 4 bases and J by 4 bases. The CDR3 has 16 residues. Germline lookup yields CDR1 SGHTA and CDR2 FQGTGA.

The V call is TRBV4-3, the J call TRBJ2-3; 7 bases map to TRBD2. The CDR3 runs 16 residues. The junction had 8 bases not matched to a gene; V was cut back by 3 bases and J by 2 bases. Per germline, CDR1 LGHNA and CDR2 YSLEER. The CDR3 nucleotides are TGCGCCAGCAGCCAGAACCCGCGGGAGTACACAGATACGCAGTATTTT. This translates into CASSQNPREYTDTQYF.

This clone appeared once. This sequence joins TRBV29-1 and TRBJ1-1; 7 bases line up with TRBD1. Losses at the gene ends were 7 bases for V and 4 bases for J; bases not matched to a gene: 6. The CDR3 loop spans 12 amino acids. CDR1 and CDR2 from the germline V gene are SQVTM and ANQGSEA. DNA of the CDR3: TGCAGCGGGGCGACAGGGCCCACTGAAGCTTTCTTT. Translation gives CSGATGPTEAFF.

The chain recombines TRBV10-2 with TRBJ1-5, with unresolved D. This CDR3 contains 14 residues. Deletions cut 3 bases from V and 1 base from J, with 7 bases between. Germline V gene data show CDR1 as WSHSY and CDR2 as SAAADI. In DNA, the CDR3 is TGCGCCAGCAGTGACAGTGACAGCAATCAGCCCCAGCATTTT. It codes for CASSDSDSNQPQHF.

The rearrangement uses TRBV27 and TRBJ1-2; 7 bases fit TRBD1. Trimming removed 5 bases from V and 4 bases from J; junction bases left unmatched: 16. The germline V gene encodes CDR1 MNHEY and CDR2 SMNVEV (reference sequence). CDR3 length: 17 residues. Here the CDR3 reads CASSPSENVGQVYGYTF. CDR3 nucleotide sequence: TGTGCCAGCAGTCCGAGTGAAAATGTTGGACAGGTCTATGGCTACACCTTC.

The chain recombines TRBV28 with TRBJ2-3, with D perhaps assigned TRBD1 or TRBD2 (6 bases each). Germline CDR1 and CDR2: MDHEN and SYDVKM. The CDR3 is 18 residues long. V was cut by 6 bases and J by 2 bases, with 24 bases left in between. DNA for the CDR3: TGTGCCAGCAGCCTCAAGGGGGGACCGAGCGGTCTCACAGATACGCAGTATTTT. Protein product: CASSLKGGPSGLTDTQYF.

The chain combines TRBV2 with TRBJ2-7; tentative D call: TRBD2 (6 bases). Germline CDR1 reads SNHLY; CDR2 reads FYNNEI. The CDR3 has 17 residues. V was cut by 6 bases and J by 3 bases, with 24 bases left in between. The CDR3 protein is CASRDDVGSLAGYEQYF. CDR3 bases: TGTGCCAGCAGGGACGACGTCGGGAGCCTAGCCGGCTACGAGCAGTACTTC.

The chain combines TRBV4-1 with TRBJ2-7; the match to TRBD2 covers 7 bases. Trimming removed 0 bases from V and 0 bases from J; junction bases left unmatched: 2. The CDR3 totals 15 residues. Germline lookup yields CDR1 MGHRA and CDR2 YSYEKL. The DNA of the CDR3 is TGCGCCAGCAGCCAAGATACTAGCGACTCCTACGAGCAGTACTTC. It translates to CASSQDTSDSYEQYF.

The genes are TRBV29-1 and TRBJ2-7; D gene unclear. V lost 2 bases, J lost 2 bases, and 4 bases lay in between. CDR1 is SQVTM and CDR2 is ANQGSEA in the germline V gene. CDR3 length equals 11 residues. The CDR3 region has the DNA TGCAGCGTTGAAAACACCTACGAGCAGTACTTC. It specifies CSVENTYEQYF.

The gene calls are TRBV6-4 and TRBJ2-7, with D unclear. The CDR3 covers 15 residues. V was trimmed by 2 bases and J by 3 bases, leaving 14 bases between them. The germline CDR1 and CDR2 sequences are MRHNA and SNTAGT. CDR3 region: CASSDEKDCNYEQYF. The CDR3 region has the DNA TGTGCCAGCAGTGACGAGAAAGATTGCAACTACGAGCAGTACTTC.

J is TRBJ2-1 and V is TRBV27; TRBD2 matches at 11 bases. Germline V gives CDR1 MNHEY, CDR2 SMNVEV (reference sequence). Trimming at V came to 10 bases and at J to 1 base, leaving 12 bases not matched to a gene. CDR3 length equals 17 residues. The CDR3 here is CAIHSGGAVSSYNEQFF. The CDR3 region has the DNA TGTGCCATCCATAGCGGGGGGGCGGTTTCATCCTACAATGAGCAGTTCTTC.